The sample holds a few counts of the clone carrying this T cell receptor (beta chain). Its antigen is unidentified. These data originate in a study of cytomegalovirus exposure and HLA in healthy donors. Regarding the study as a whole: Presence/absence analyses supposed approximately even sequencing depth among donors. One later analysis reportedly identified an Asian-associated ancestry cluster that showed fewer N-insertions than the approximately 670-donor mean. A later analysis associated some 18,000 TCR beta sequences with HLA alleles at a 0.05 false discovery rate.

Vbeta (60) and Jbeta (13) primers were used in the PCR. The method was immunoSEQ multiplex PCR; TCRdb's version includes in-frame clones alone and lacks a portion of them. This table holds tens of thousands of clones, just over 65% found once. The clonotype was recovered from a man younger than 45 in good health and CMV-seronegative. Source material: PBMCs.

The CDR3: CASSRPGTANYGYTF. The DNA of the CDR3 is TGTGCCAGCAGCCGCCCCGGGACAGCTAACTATGGCTACACCTTC. V is TRBV6-6 and J is TRBJ1-2; 7 positions match TRBD1. Germline CDR1 and CDR2: MNHNY and SVGAGI (reference sequence). With V trimmed by 6 bases and J by 0 bases, 7 bases remained unmatched. The CDR3 extends over 15 amino acids.